This TCR beta chain was profiled in a study of shared clonotypes between healthy human individuals. Repertoires were generated with immunoSEQ multiplex PCR, while TCRdb's copy carries only in-frame clones and drops some. The sample gives about 1 million clones, about 74% of which show up once; around 1.5% is in the top ten. This CDR3 has 15 amino acids. The germline V gene encodes CDR1 SNHLY and CDR2 FYNNEI. Trimming cost V 4 bases and J 4 bases, with 14 bases left between them. J is TRBJ2-1 and V is TRBV2; D perhaps matches TRBD2 (5 bases). This clonotype was sampled from a man aged 18 to 30 in good health. The sequencing sample was made of memory CD4+ T cells sorted from blood. The subset was: CD45RA-negative fraction. The CDR3 DNA reads TGTGCCAGCAGTGGTGCGGGTACACATTACAATGAGCAGTTCTTC. Protein product: CASSGAGTHYNEQFF.